Each of the 2 T cell receptor beta chains below was sequenced from the same sample in a study of identical twins. Using its own MiXCR run on the 5' RACE reads, TCRdb lists one record per CDR3 protein. The sample includes more than 600,000 distinct CDR3 sequences, over 15% of them seen just once. Another study also made use of these data, one on T cells expressing NK-cell markers.

Sequenced input: PBMCs. The receptors derive from a woman aged 18-29 years in good health.

This clonotype was seen a few times. The V call is TRBV7-9, the J call TRBJ2-7, with 9 bases fitting TRBD1. Trimming at V came to 2 bases and at J to 7 bases, leaving 9 bases not matched to a gene. The CDR3 is made up of 15 amino acids. The germline gives CDR1 SEHNR, CDR2 FQNEAQ (reference sequence). CDR3 sequence reads: CASSLRGSGQGEQYF. CDR3 sequence (DNA): TGTGCCAGCAGCTTAAGGGGGTCGGGACAGGGAGAGCAGTACTTC.

Concerning this clonotype: At one end the junction does not follow the germline gene, possibly because of a read error. V and J are TRBV19 and TRBJ2-1; D perhaps matches TRBD1 (5 bases). This CDR3 comprises 16 residues. Germline-derived CDR1 and CDR2 are LNHDA and SQIVND (reference sequence). The chain's CDR3 is CASSIDGAGSYNEHFF. The CDR3 nucleotides are TGTGCCAGTAGTATAGATGGGGCTGGCTCCTACAATGAGCATTTCTTC.